These 10 T cell receptor beta chains share one sample of origin, sequenced in a study of beta chain features in type 1 diabetes. Overall study results and limits: Among patients with Type 1 diabetes, TCRB CDR3s were moderately but significantly shorter in every one of the four CD4+ subsets.

Sequencing targeted expressed TCRB transcripts, as all isolated RNA had been reverse transcribed. Measured with immunoSEQ multiplex PCR; TCRdb has only the in-frame clones, and not every one. The table records hundreds of thousands of clones, roughly 13% of them present only once. These receptors lack a known antigen. Sample: naive CD4+ T cells from blood. These receptors originate from a man between 18 and 29 years old with type 1 diabetes.

This clone was picked up a small number of times. This chain joins TRBV6-5 and TRBJ1-5, with D uncertain. CDR1 is MNHEY and CDR2 is SVGAGI in the germline V gene. With 4 bases removed from V and 4 bases from J, the gap between germline ends came to 5 bases. The CDR3 has 12 amino acids. The CDR3 region has the DNA TGTGCCAGCAGTTTCCTAAATCAGCCCCAGCATTTT. As protein: CASSFLNQPQHF.

This clone showed up just a few times. This chain connects TRBV30 to TRBJ1-2; D not resolved. V was shortened by 7 bases and J by 5 bases, with 14 bases between the two germline ends. The length of the CDR3 is 12 residues. The germline V gene encodes CDR1 GTSNPN and CDR2 SVGIG (reference sequence). This CDR3 is CALFLWEYGYTF. The CDR3 DNA follows: TGTGCCTTATTTTTGTGGGAATATGGCTACACCTTC.

The chain recombines TRBV4-1 with TRBJ1-4, with unresolved D. The germline gives CDR1 MGHRA, CDR2 YSYEKL. V was pared by 5 bases and J by 1 base, with 8 bases between. The CDR3 length is 14 residues. The CDR3 sequence: CASSYGETNEKLFF. As DNA, the CDR3 is TGCGCCAGCAGCTACGGTGAAACTAATGAAAAACTGTTTTTT.

This clone was seen only a few times. V and J are TRBV19 and TRBJ1-2; D uncertain. The CDR3 is 13 amino acids. Germline CDR1 LNHDA, CDR2 SQIVND (reference sequence). Trimming removed 5 bases from V and 3 bases from J, with 10 bases in between. The CDR3, as DNA: TGTGCCAGTAGTCCGGCGGAAGACTATGGCTACACCTTC. This codes for CASSPAEDYGYTF.

The rearrangement links TRBV6-6 to TRBJ1-2; D is ambiguous. The V end was cut by 2 bases, the J end by 0 bases, with 4 bases between. This CDR3 has 13 residues. Germline V gives CDR1 MNHNY, CDR2 SVGAGI (reference sequence). The CDR3 is CASSYDSNYGYTF. CDR3 in DNA: TGTGCCAGCAGTTACGACTCTAACTATGGCTACACCTTC.

The V and J genes are TRBV5-1 and TRBJ1-1, with 7 bases identical to TRBD1. This CDR3 region has 15 residues. Losses at the gene ends were 4 bases for V and 0 bases for J; bases not matched to a gene: 6. Germline CDR1 is SGHRS and CDR2 is YFSETQ. The CDR3 spells CASSHSGTVNTEAFF. The CDR3 DNA follows: TGCGCCAGCAGCCATTCCGGGACAGTGAACACTGAAGCTTTCTTT.

This clone was observed a handful of times. The chain uses TRBV15 and TRBJ2-1; D not resolved. The ends were cut back, 6 bases at V and 8 bases at J, with 14 bases in the middle. The CDR3 has 13 amino acids. CDR1 is LNHNV and CDR2 is YYDKDF in the germline V gene (reference sequence). The CDR3: CATRLKEVDEQFF. Here the CDR3 DNA reads TGTGCCACCAGGCTAAAAGAGGTCGATGAGCAGTTCTTC.

The chain joins TRBV9 to TRBJ1-1, with no clear D. Per germline, CDR1 SGDLS and CDR2 YYNGEE. V was trimmed by 5 bases and J by 5 bases, leaving 13 bases between them. The CDR3 is 13 residues long. The CDR3 loop reads CASSINLETEAFF. CDR3 bases: TGTGCCAGCAGTATAAATCTGGAGACTGAAGCTTTCTTT.

This clone was seen a handful of times. The V call is TRBV5-6, the J call TRBJ2-4, with 8 bases lining up with TRBD1. Unmatched junction bases numbered 6, after V lost 1 base and J lost 6 bases. The CDR3 has 15 amino acids. The germline gives CDR1 SGHDT, CDR2 YYEEEE. The CDR3 DNA reads TGTGCCAGCAGCTTGCCCGGGACAGGTCGAAACATTCAGTACTTC. Amino acid sequence: CASSLPGTGRNIQYF. Supplemented by reference TRBV5-6 and TRBJ2-4, the full variable domain reads DAGVTQSPTHLIKTRGQQVTLRCSPKSGHDTVSWYQQALGQGPQFIFQYYEEEERQRGNFPDRFSGHQFPNYSSELNVNALLLGDSALYLCASSLPGTGRNIQYFGAGTRLSVL.

This clone was counted only a few times. The rearrangement joins TRBV5-4 to TRBJ2-3; TRBD2 is a possible D gene (6 bases). Germline-derived CDR1 and CDR2 are SGHNT and YYREEE (reference sequence). The CDR3 runs 15 residues. Trimming stripped 3 bases from V and 0 bases from J, with 11 bases between. This CDR3 reads CASSWAGSSTDTQYF. CDR3 nucleotide sequence: TGTGCCAGCAGCTGGGCGGGGAGCAGCACAGATACGCAGTATTTT. Based on the CDR3 plus reference TRBV5-4 and TRBJ2-3, the full variable domain is ETGVTQSPTHLIKTRGQQVTLRCSSQSGHNTVSWYQQALGQGPQFIFQYYREEENGRGNFPPRFSGLQFPNYSSELNVNALELDDSALYLCASSWAGSSTDTQYFGPGTRLTVL.